The clone carrying this T cell receptor (beta chain) was detected many times. This CDR3 is 13 amino acids long. V was pared by 2 bases and J by 6 bases, with 3 bases of the junction left unmatched. These data come from a study of T-cell reconstitution after alpha-beta-depleted transplantation in children. Unique molecular identifiers were incorporated into the prepared TCRbeta library. TCRdb processed the PCR reads anew with MiXCR; each CDR3 protein has one entry. The sample has about 360,000 distinct CDR3 sequences, approximately 12% seen once. This TCR was sampled from a human donor who donated a stem cell graft to a child with Fanconi anemia. The sample in question was PBMCs, obtained from the stem cell graft. V gene TRBV12-3 or TRBV12-4 combines with J gene TRBJ1-1, with TRBD1 matching over 7 bases. The CDR3 sequence is CASSLTGEPEAFF. The CDR3 coding sequence is TGTGCCAGCAGTTTAACAGGGGAACCTGAAGCTTTCTTT.